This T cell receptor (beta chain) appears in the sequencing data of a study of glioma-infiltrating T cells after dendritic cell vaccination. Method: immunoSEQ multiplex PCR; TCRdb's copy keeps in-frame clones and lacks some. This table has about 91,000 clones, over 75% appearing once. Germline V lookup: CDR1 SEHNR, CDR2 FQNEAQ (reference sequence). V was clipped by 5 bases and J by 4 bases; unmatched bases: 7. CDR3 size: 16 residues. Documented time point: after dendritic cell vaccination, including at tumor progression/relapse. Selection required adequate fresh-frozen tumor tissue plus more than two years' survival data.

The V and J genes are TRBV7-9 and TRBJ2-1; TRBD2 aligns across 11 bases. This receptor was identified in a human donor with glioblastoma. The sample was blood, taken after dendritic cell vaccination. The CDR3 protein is CASSPGLAGEYNEQFF. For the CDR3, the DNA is TGTGCCAGCAGCCCTGGACTAGCGGGTGAATACAATGAGCAGTTCTTC.